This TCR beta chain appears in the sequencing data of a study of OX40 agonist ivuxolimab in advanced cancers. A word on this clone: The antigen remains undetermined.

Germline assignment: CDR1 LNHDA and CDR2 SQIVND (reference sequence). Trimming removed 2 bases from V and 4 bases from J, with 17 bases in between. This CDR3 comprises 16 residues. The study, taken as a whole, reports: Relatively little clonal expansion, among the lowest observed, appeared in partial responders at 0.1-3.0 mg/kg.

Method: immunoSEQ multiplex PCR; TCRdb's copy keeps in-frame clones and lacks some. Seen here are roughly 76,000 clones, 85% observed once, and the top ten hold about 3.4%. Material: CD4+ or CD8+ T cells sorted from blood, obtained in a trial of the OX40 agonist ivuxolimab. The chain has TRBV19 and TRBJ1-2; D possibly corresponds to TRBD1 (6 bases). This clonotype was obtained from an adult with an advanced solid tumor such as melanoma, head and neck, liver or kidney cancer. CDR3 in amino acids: CASSIPRGALSYGYTF. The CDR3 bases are TGTGCCAGTAGTATACCGAGGGGGGCACTGTCCTATGGCTACACCTTC.